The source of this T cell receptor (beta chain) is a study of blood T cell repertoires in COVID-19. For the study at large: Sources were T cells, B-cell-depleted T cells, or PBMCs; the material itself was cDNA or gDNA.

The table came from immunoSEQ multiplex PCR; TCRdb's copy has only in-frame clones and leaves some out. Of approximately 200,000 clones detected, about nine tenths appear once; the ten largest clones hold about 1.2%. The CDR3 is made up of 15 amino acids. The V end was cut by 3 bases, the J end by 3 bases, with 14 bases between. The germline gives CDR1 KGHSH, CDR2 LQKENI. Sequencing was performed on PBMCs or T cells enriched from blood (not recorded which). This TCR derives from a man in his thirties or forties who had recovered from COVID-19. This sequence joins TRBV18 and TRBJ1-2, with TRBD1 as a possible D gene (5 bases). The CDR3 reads CASSPNFREDYGYTF. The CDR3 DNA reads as TGTGCCAGCTCACCCAACTTCAGGGAGGACTATGGCTACACCTTC.